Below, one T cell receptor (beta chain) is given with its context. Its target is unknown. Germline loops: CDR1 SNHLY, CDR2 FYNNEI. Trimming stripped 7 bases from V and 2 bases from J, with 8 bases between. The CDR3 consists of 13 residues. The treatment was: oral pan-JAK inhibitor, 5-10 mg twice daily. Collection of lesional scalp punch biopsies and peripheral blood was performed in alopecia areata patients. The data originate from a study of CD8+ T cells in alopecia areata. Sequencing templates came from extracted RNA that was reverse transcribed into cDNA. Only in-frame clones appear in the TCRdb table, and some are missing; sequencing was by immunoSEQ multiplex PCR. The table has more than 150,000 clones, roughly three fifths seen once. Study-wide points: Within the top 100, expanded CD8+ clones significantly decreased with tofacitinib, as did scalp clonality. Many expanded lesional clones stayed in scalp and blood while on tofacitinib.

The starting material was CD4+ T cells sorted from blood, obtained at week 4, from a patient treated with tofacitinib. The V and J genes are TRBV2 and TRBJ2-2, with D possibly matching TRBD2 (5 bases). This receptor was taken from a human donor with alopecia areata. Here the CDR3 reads CASKGLNTGELFF. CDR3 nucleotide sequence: TGTGCCAGCAAAGGACTCAACACCGGGGAGCTGTTTTTT.